This T cell receptor (beta chain) was captured in a study of blood T cell repertoires in COVID-19. Study information: Acute and convalescent COVID-19 specimens originated in the United States, Italy and Spain.

The authors' processing: Amplification of reference gene primers was used by the study to estimate nucleated cell counts. The method was immunoSEQ multiplex PCR; TCRdb's version includes in-frame clones alone and lacks a portion of them. The D gene and trimming were derived from the DNA, and the V and J assignments and clone size from that table. The sample consists of about 320,000 clones, under 90% of them appearing once. Ages ranged from about 18 to 90 years, with residence in about 24 US areas. V lost 3 bases and J 1 base, leaving 6 bases between the germline ends. CDR3 length equals 13 residues. Germline V gene lookup returns CDR1 SGHAT and CDR2 FQDESV (reference sequence).

This TCR was sampled from a man aged 60 to 75 who had recovered from COVID-19. The chain has TRBV11-1 and TRBJ1-1, with D tentatively TRBD1 (6 bases). The sequencing input was PBMCs or T cells enriched from blood (not recorded which). CDR3 in amino acids: CASSLDRNTEAFF. The DNA of the CDR3 is TGTGCCAGCAGCTTGGACAGGAACACTGAAGCTTTCTTT.